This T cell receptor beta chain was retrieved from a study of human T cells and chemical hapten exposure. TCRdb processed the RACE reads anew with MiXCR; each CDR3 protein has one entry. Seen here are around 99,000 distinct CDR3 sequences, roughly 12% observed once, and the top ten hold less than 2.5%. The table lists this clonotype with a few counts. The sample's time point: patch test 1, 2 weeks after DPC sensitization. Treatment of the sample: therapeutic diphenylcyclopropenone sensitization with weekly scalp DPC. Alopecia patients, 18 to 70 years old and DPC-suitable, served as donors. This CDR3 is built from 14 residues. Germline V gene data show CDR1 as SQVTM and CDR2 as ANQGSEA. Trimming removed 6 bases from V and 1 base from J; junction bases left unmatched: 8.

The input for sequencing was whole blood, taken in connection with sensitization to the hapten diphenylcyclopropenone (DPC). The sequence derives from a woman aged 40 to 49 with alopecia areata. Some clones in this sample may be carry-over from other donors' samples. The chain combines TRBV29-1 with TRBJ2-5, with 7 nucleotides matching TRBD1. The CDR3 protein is CSVGTDELQETQYF. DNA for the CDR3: TGCAGCGTCGGGACAGACGAACTCCAAGAGACCCAGTACTTC.